The 8 T cell receptor beta chains reported below all come from one sample, sequenced in a study of response to subunit inactivated influenza vaccine. MiXCR, applied by TCRdb to the RT-PCR reads, yields one record per CDR3 protein. The sample records some 600,000 distinct CDR3 sequences, 14% being singletons. This specimen was PBMCs from blood, taken about 14 days before vaccination. The origin of the receptors is a man over 45 who received an inactivated influenza vaccine.

This clonotype was counted at least ten times. The junction differs from germline at one of its ends, possibly a read error. The CDR3 loop reads CASSQVGRGQETQYF. The CDR3 DNA reads as TGTGCCAGCAGCCAAGTTGGGCGGGGTCAAGAGACCCAGTACTTC. The chain links TRBV4-3 to TRBJ2-5, with D maybe TRBD2 (6 bases). Germline V gene lookup returns CDR1 LGHNA and CDR2 YSLEER. This CDR3 region has 15 residues.

The genes are TRBV6-2 or TRBV6-3 and TRBJ2-1; 9 bases are a match to TRBD2. The trim removed 2 bases at V and 9 bases at J, leaving 8 bases unmatched. The CDR3 has 15 amino acids. The germline V gene encodes CDR1 MNHEY and CDR2 SVGEGT. This CDR3 reads CASSYGRGGQGEQFF. DNA of the CDR3: TGTGCCAGCAGTTACGGGCGGGGGGGCCAAGGTGAGCAGTTCTTC.

This clonotype was seen a few times. The chain carries TRBV3-1 and TRBJ1-2, with D possibly matching TRBD1 (5 bases). The CDR3 runs 13 residues. V lost 8 bases, J lost 1 base, and 11 bases lay in between. The germline V gene encodes CDR1 LGHDT and CDR2 YNNKEL (reference sequence). CDR3 sequence reads: CASGAGNNYGYTF. The CDR3 region has the DNA TGTGCCAGCGGGGCAGGAAATAACTATGGCTACACCTTC.

This clonotype showed up just a few times. V gene TRBV10-3 combines with J gene TRBJ2-1; D is possibly TRBD1 (5 bases). This CDR3 has 17 residues. Germline values: CDR1 ENHRY, CDR2 SYGVKD. Trimming stripped 0 bases from V and 3 bases from J, with 15 bases between. The chain's CDR3 is CAISESGSGQFYNEQFF. The CDR3 DNA is TGTGCCATCAGTGAGTCTGGTTCAGGGCAGTTCTACAATGAGCAGTTCTTC.

The rearrangement joins TRBV6-2 or TRBV6-3 to TRBJ2-3; TRBD2 matches at 7 bases. Germline V gene sequence: CDR1 MNHEY, CDR2 SVGEGT. The CDR3 contains 12 residues. The V and J ends lost 5 bases and 9 bases, in that order; junction bases with no gene match: 5. CDR3 DNA: TGTGCCAGCAGTGCGGGAGTAGGAACGCAGTATTTT. As protein: CASSAGVGTQYF.

The chain carries TRBV6-1 and TRBJ2-6; D possibly corresponds to TRBD2 (6 bases). V dropped 6 bases and J dropped 2 bases, with 11 bases sitting between them. This CDR3 is built from 15 residues. Germline assignment: CDR1 MNHNS and CDR2 SASEGT. CDR3 DNA sequence: TGTGCCAGCAGGTCGTCGGGGGCTGGGGCCAACGTCCTGACTTTC. Translated: CASRSSGAGANVLTF.

This clonotype occurred a few times. The rearrangement joins TRBV7-2 to TRBJ1-1; D is possibly TRBD1 (5 bases). The V end was cut by 5 bases, the J end by 13 bases, with 17 bases between. From germline, CDR1 is SGHTA and CDR2 FQGNSA. The length of the CDR3 is 12 residues. The CDR3 here is CASSPPGRVVFF. The CDR3 nucleotides are TGTGCCAGCAGCCCCCCCGGCAGGGTCGTTTTCTTT.

This clonotype appeared many times. This chain links TRBV7-2 with TRBJ1-5; 7 nucleotides match TRBD1. Germline V lookup: CDR1 SGHTA, CDR2 FQGNSA. This CDR3 has 15 residues. Losses at the gene ends were 2 bases for V and 3 bases for J; bases not matched to a gene: 4. The CDR3 nucleotides read TGTGCCAGCAGCTTAAGGGGGCAGGCCAATCAGCCCCAGCATTTT. Translated, it gives CASSLRGQANQPQHF.